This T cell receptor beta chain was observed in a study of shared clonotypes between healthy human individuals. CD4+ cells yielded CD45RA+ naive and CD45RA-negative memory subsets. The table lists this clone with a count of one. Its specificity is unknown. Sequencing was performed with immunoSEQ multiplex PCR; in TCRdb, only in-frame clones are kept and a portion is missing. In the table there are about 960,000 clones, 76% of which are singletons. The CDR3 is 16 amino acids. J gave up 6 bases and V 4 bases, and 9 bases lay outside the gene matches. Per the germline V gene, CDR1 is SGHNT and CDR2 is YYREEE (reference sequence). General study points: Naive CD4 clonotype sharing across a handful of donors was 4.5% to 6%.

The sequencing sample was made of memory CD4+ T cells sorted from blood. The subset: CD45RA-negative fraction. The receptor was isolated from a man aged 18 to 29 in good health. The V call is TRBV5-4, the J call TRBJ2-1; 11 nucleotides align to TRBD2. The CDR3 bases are TGTGCCAGCAGCGCCGGTCCGGGACTAGCGGCCAATGAGCAGTTCTTC. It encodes CASSAGPGLAANEQFF. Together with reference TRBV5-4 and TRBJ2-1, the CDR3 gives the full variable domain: ETGVTQSPTHLIKTRGQQVTLRCSSQSGHNTVSWYQQALGQGPQFIFQYYREEENGRGNFPPRFSGLQFPNYSSELNVNALELDDSALYLCASSAGPGLAANEQFFGPGTRLTVL.